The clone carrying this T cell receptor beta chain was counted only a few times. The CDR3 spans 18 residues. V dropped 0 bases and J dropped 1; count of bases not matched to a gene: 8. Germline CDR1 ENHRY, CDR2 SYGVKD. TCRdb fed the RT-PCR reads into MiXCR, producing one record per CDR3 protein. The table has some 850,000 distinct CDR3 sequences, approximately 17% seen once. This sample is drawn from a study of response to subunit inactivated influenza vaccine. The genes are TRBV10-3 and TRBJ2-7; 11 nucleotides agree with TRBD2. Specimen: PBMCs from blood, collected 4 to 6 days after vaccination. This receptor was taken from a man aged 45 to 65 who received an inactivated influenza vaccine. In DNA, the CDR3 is TGTGCCATCAGTGAGTCAGGGCTAGCGGGGGGAAAATCCTACGAGCAGTACTTC. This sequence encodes CAISESGLAGGKSYEQYF.